The entry below describes one T cell receptor beta chain. Data came from immunoSEQ multiplex PCR; TCRdb stores just in-frame clones and leaves some out. This sample has about 120,000 clones, with about three quarters found just once. This entry belongs to a study of blood T cell repertoires in COVID-19. Germline V gene sequence: CDR1 SGHRS, CDR2 YFSETQ. The CDR3 is made up of 14 amino acids. Trimming cost V 4 bases and J 4 bases, with 14 bases left between them. Sequenced input: peripheral blood. The sequence was obtained from a human donor with acute or convalescent COVID-19. The donor label of this sample is uncertain. The V gene is TRBV5-1, the J gene TRBJ1-1; possibly TRBD1 for D (6 bases). The DNA for the CDR3 is TGCGCCAGCAGCCTGCACAGGGAAGGCACTGAAGCTTTCTTT. Protein product: CASSLHREGTEAFF. Full variable domain (remainder filled in from reference TRBV5-1 and TRBJ1-1): KAGVTQTPRYLIKTRGQQVTLSCSPISGHRSVSWYQQTPGQGLQFLFEYFSETQRNKGNFPGRFSGRQFSNSRSEMNVSTLELGDSALYLCASSLHREGTEAFFGQGTRLTVV.